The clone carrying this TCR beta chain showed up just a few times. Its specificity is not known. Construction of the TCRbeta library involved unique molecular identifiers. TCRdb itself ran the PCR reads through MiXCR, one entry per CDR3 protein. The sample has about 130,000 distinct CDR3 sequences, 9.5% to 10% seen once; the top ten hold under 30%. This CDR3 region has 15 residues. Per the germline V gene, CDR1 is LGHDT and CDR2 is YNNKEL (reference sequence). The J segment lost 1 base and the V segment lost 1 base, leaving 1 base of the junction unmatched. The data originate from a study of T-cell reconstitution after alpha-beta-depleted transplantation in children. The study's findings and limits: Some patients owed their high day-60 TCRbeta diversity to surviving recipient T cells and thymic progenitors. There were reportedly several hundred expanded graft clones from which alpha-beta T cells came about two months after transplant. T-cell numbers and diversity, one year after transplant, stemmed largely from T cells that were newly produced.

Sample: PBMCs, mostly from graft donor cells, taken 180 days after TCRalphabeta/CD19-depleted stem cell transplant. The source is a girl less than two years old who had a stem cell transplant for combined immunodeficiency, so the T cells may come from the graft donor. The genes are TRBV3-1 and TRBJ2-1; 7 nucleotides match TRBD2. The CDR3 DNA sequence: TGTGCCAGCAGCCAAGTGCGGGGGTCCTACAATGAGCAGTTCTTC. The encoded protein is CASSQVRGSYNEQFF.